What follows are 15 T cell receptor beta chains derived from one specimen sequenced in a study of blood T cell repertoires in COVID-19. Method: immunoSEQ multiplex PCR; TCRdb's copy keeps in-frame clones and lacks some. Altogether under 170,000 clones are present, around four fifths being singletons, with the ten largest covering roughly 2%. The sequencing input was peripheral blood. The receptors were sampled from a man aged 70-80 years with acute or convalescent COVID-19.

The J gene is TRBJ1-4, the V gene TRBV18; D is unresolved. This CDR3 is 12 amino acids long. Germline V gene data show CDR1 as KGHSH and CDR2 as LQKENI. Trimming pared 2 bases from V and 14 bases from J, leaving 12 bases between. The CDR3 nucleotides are TGTGCCAGCTCACCATCAGGAGGGAAGCTGTTTTTT. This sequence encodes CASSPSGGKLFF.

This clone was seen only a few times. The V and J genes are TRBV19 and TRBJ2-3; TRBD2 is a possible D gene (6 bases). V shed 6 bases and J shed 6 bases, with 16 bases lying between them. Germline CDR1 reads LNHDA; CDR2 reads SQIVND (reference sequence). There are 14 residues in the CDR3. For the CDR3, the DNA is TGTGCCAGTAGGTCCGGGACTGGGTGGGATACGCAGTATTTT. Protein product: CASRSGTGWDTQYF. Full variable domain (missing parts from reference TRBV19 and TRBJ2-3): DGGITQSPKYLFRKEGQNVTLSCEQNLNHDAMYWYRQDPGQGLRLIYYSQIVNDFQKGDIAEGYSVSREKKESFPLTVTSAQKNPTAFYLCASRSGTGWDTQYFGPGTRLTVL.

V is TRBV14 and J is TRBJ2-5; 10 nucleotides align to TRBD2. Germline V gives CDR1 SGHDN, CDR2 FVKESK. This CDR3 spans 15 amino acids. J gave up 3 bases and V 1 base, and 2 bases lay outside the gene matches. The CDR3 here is CASSQGTSGEETQYF. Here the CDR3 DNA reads TGTGCCAGCAGCCAAGGGACTAGCGGTGAAGAGACCCAGTACTTC.

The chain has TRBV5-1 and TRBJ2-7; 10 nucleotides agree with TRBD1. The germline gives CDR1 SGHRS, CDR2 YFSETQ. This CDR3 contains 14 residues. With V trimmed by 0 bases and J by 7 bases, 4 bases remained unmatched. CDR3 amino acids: CASSLEGQGQEQYF. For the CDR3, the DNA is TGCGCCAGCAGCTTGGAGGGACAGGGGCAGGAGCAGTACTTC.

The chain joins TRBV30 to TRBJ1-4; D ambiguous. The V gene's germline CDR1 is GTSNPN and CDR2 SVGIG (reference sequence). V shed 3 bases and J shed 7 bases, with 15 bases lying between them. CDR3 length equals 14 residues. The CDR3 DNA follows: TGTGCCTGGAGGCCCCCCTCTTCGGGTGAAAAACTGTTTTTT. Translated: CAWRPPSSGEKLFF. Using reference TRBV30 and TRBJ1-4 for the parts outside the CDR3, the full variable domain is SQTIHQWPATLVQPVGSPLSLECTVEGTSNPNLYWYRQAAGRGLQLLFYSVGIGQISSEVPQNLSASRPQDRQFILSSKKLLLSDSGFYLCAWRPPSSGEKLFFGSGTQLSVL.

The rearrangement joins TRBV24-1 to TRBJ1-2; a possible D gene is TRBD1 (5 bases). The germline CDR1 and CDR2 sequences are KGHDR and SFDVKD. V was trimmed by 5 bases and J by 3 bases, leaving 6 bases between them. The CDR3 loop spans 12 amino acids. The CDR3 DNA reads TGTGCCACCAGTGTGACAGACTATGGCTACACCTTC. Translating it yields CATSVTDYGYTF.

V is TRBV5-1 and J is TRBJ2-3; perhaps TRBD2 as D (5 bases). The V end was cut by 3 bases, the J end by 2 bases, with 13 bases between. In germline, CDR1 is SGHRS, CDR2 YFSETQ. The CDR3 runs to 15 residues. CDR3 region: CASSSKLVDTDTQYF. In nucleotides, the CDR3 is TGCGCCAGCAGCTCTAAACTAGTAGACACAGATACGCAGTATTTT.

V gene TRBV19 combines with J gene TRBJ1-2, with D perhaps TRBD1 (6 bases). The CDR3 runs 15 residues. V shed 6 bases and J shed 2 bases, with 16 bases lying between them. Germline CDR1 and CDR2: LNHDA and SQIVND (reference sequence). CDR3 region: CASRPITTGNYGYTF. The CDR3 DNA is TGTGCCAGTAGGCCAATTACCACAGGGAACTATGGCTACACCTTC.

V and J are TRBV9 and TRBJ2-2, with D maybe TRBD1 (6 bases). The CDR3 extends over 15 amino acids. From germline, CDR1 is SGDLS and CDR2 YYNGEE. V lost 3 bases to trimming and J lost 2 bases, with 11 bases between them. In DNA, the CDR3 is TGTGCCAGCAGCGAGGGACATACCAACACCGGGGAGCTGTTTTTT. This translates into CASSEGHTNTGELFF.

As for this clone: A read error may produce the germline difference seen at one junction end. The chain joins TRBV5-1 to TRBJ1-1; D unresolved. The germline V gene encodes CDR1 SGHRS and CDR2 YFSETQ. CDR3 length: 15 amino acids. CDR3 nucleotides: TGCGCCAGCAGCTTGGAAGGTTTGCCAAACAGTGAAGCTTTCTTT. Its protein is CASSLEGLPNSEAFF.

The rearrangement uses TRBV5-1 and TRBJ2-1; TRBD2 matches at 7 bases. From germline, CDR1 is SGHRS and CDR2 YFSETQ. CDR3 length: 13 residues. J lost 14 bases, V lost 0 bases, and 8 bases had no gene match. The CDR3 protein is CASSLASGALEFF. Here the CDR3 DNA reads TGCGCCAGCAGCTTGGCAAGCGGGGCCCTAGAGTTCTTC.

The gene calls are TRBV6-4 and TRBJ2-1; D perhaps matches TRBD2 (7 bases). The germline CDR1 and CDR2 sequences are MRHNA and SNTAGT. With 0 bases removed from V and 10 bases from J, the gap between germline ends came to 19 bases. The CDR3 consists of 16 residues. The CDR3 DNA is TGTGCCAGCAGTGACTCAGGGGGGGCCACGATCCACGAGCAGTTCTTC. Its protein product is CASSDSGGATIHEQFF.

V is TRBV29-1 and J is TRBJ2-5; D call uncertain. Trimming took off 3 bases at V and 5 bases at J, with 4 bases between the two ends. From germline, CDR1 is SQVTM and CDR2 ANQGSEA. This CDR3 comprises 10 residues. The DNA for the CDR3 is TGCAGCGTTGACGAGGAGACCCAGTACTTC. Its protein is CSVDEETQYF.

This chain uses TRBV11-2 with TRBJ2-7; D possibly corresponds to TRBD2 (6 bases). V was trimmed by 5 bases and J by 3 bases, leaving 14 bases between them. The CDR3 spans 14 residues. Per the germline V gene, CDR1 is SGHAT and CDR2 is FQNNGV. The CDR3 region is CASSTRDSYYEQYF. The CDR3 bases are TGTGCCAGCAGCACCCGGGACTCCTACTACGAGCAGTACTTC. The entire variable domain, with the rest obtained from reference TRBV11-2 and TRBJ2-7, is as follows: EAGVAQSPRYKIIEKRQSVAFWCNPISGHATLYWYQQILGQGPKLLIQFQNNGVVDDSQLPKDRFSAERLKGVDSTLKIQPAKLEDSAVYLCASSTRDSYYEQYFGPGTRLTVT.

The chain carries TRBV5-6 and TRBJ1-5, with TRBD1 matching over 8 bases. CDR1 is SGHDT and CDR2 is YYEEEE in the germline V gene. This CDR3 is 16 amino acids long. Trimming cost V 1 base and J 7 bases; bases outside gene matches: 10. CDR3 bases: TGTGCCAGCAGCTTGTCGGCAGGGGGCGCAGGACAGCCCCAGCATTTT. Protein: CASSLSAGGAGQPQHF.